The 16 T cell receptor beta chains in this list originate from one sample, sequenced in a study of PD-L1 blockade in urothelial cancer. Sequencing used immunoSEQ multiplex PCR; TCRdb keeps in-frame clones, though not all of them. The sample carries just under 45,000 clones, 83% recorded once. The time point denotes: peripheral blood 6 weeks after treatment start. Sequencing was performed on PBMCs, taken around atezolizumab (anti-PD-L1) treatment. Receptors originate from a man aged 55 to 70 with urothelial cancer.

This chain connects TRBV7-9 to TRBJ1-1, with a possible D match to TRBD1 (6 bases). The CDR3 has 16 residues. With 2 bases removed from V and 6 bases from J, the gap between germline ends came to 19 bases. The V gene's germline CDR1 is SEHNR and CDR2 FQNEAQ (reference sequence). The DNA for the CDR3 is TGTGCCAGCAGCTTAAGGGAGTCGGAACAGGGTGCTGAAGCTTTCTTT. It is translated as CASSLRESEQGAEAFF.

The genes are TRBV2 and TRBJ1-1, with D hard to call. Trimming shortened V by 6 bases and J by 0 bases, and 8 bases separated the two germline ends. CDR3 length: 13 amino acids. CDR1 and CDR2 from the germline V gene are SNHLY and FYNNEI. The CDR3 coding sequence is TGTGCCAGCAGGAGACAACTGAACACTGAAGCTTTCTTT. It codes for CASRRQLNTEAFF.

This chain uses TRBV5-4 with TRBJ1-1; the D gene is possibly TRBD1 (5 bases). Deletions cut 0 bases from V and 0 bases from J, with 15 bases between. There are 17 residues in the CDR3. From germline, CDR1 is SGHNT and CDR2 YYREEE (reference sequence). CDR3: CASSLGPAGTMNTEAFF. The CDR3 DNA follows: TGTGCCAGCAGCTTGGGGCCGGCGGGGACCATGAACACTGAAGCTTTCTTT.

V and J are TRBV19 and TRBJ1-4; no clear D. Trimming stripped 2 bases from V and 2 bases from J, with 15 bases between. Germline CDR1 reads LNHDA; CDR2 reads SQIVND (reference sequence). This CDR3 has 17 amino acids. CDR3 sequence (DNA): TGTGCCAGTAGTATATCGAGGCAGGAGGCGACTAATGAAAAACTGTTTTTT. This translates into CASSISRQEATNEKLFF.

The genes are TRBV5-1 and TRBJ2-2, with no clear D. The germline gives CDR1 SGHRS, CDR2 YFSETQ. The ends were cut back, 1 base at V and 4 bases at J, with 17 bases in the middle. CDR3 size: 17 residues. The CDR3 reads CASSLRGLSPSTGELFF. In nucleotides, the CDR3 is TGCGCCAGCAGCTTGCGCGGCCTATCCCCCTCCACCGGGGAGCTGTTTTTT.

This chain links TRBV21-1 with TRBJ1-4; TRBD1, the table's D call, was not compared with the DNA. TRBV21-1 is noted as a pseudogene. CDR3 length: 16 residues. The CDR3, as DNA: TGTGCCAGCAGCAAAAGGACAGAAGCAACTAATGAAAAACTGTTTTTT. It specifies CASSKRTEATNEKLFF.

The gene calls are TRBV28 and TRBJ2-1, with D unclear. CDR3 length equals 13 residues. V was trimmed by 2 bases and J by 5 bases, leaving 7 bases between them. The germline CDR1 and CDR2 sequences are MDHEN and SYDVKM. Written as DNA, the CDR3 is TGTGCCAGCAGTTTAGGGCAGAACAATGAGCAGTTCTTC. This sequence encodes CASSLGQNNEQFF.

This chain joins TRBV5-4 and TRBJ1-4; D uncertain. Trimming removed 2 bases at V and 7 bases at J, with 15 bases between. Germline V gene data show CDR1 as SGHNT and CDR2 as YYREEE (reference sequence). The CDR3 is made up of 15 amino acids. CDR3 residues: CASSLNALGREKLFF. As DNA, the CDR3 is TGTGCCAGCAGCTTAAACGCTCTTGGGCGTGAAAAACTGTTTTTT.

This clone has more than one count but fewer than ten. The chain links TRBV19 to TRBJ1-1, with a tentative D call TRBD1 (5 bases). V was cut by 4 bases and J by 1 base, with 10 bases left in between. CDR3 size: 14 residues. Germline values: CDR1 LNHDA, CDR2 SQIVND (reference sequence). The CDR3 here is CASSTSTANTEAFF. CDR3 in DNA: TGTGCCAGTAGTACCTCGACAGCGAACACTGAAGCTTTCTTT.

This clone was seen only a few times. V is TRBV28 and J is TRBJ1-1, with 9 bases fitting TRBD1. V lost 8 bases and J lost 10; bases outside the gene matches: 20. The CDR3 length is 16 residues. CDR1 is MDHEN and CDR2 is SYDVKM in the germline V gene. CDR3 sequence: CASHSPGTGTTIGAFF. The CDR3 DNA reads TGTGCCAGCCACTCTCCCGGGACAGGGACTACCATTGGAGCTTTCTTT.

The chain links TRBV28 to TRBJ2-1, with TRBD1 matching 9 bases. Germline V gene data show CDR1 as MDHEN and CDR2 as SYDVKM. J lost 5 bases, V lost 8 bases, and 4 bases had no gene match. CDR3 size: 13 residues. The CDR3, as DNA: TGTGCCAGCGGATGGACAGGGGACAATGAGCAGTTCTTC. Translated: CASGWTGDNEQFF.

This rearrangement joins TRBV28 to TRBJ1-2; the D gene is possibly TRBD1 (6 bases). CDR3 length: 13 residues. Between the trimmed V and J ends, which lost 5 bases and 7 bases, there was a span of 14 bases. In germline, CDR1 is MDHEN, CDR2 SYDVKM. This CDR3 is CASSPQTGFGYTF. CDR3 nucleotides: TGTGCCAGCAGTCCACAAACAGGGTTTGGCTACACCTTC.

The genes are TRBV2 and TRBJ2-5; TRBD1 matches at 8 bases. CDR1 SNHLY and CDR2 FYNNEI come from the germline V gene. V lost 6 bases and J lost 4; bases outside the gene matches: 7. CDR3 size: 14 residues. This CDR3 is CASSLSTGGETQYF. The CDR3, as DNA: TGTGCCAGCAGCCTATCTACAGGGGGAGAGACCCAGTACTTC.

The V gene is TRBV28, the J gene TRBJ1-5; 9 bases line up with TRBD1. The CDR3 contains 12 residues. Germline-derived CDR1 and CDR2 are MDHEN and SYDVKM. V shed 6 bases, J shed 7 bases, and the junction held 1 base outside the gene matches. The CDR3 spells CASRTGGQPQHF. The CDR3 DNA sequence: TGTGCCAGCAGGACAGGGGGACAGCCCCAGCATTTT.

This chain joins TRBV7-9 and TRBJ1-1; D may be TRBD1 (5 bases). The CDR3 extends over 14 amino acids. Trimming shortened V by 3 bases and J by 4 bases, and 12 bases separated the two germline ends. Germline V CDR1 and CDR2: SEHNR, FQNEAQ (reference sequence). This CDR3 reads CASSLGGVGTEAFF. CDR3 nucleotide sequence: TGTGCCAGCAGCTTGGGGGGGGTGGGCACTGAAGCTTTCTTT.

As DNA, the CDR3 is TGTGCCAGCAGTCCTCCGCGGGGGCGGAACGAGCAGTACTTC. This translates into CASSPPRGRNEQYF. This sequence joins TRBV6-6 and TRBJ2-7; perhaps TRBD2 as D (7 bases). Trimming cost V 5 bases and J 5 bases, with 16 bases left between them. The length of the CDR3 is 14 residues. CDR1 and CDR2 (germline): MNHNY, SVGAGI (reference sequence).